One sample yielded the 10 T cell receptor beta chains listed below, sequenced in a study of T cell responses to AZD1222 COVID-19 vaccine. Here immunoSEQ multiplex PCR was the method, and the copy in TCRdb shows in-frame clones only, minus some. This repertoire shows approximately 74,000 clones, roughly 85% found once; its top ten account for around 1.3%. The sequenced sample was peripheral blood, obtained 28 days after the second AZD1222 dose. All receptors derive from an adult who received the AZD1222 COVID-19 vaccine.

This sequence joins TRBV3-1 (or the pseudogene TRBV3-2) and TRBJ1-1; D unresolved. Germline V gives CDR1 LGHDT, CDR2 YNNKEL (reference sequence). The V end lost 1 base, the J end lost 5 bases, and 11 bases lay between the germline ends. There are 14 residues in the CDR3. The CDR3 bases are TGTGCCAGCAGCCAAGCCTTGGTAGTGACTGAAGCTTTCTTT. As protein: CASSQALVVTEAFF.

The chain employs TRBV4-1 and TRBJ1-2; 7 nucleotides align to TRBD1. Germline V CDR1 and CDR2: MGHRA, YSYEKL. The CDR3 has 16 residues. The V gene end was trimmed by 1 base and the J gene end by 7 bases; junction bases not matched to a gene: 12. The CDR3 DNA reads as TGCGCCAGCAGCCAAGGGCCCGGGACAGCCGAAGGTGGCTACACCTTC. Its translation is CASSQGPGTAEGGYTF.

The chain combines TRBV6-5 with TRBJ1-4; D gene ambiguous. Deletions cut 7 bases from V and 0 bases from J, with 15 bases between. The CDR3 has 16 residues. Germline-derived CDR1 and CDR2 are MNHEY and SVGAGI. The CDR3 nucleotides are TGTGCCAGCACTTATGACCGGCTGGCAACTAATGAAAAACTGTTTTTT. Its protein is CASTYDRLATNEKLFF.

The V and J genes are TRBV9 and TRBJ1-1; D unresolved. V lost 4 bases to trimming and J lost 0 bases, with 10 bases between them. The CDR3 runs 14 residues. Per the germline V gene, CDR1 is SGDLS and CDR2 is YYNGEE. The CDR3 is CASSSADMNTEAFF. The CDR3 nucleotides read TGTGCCAGCAGCTCGGCAGACATGAACACTGAAGCTTTCTTT.

The chain carries TRBV2 and TRBJ1-5, with D hard to call. This CDR3 region has 13 residues. V shed 0 bases and J shed 6 bases, with 6 bases lying between them. Per the germline V gene, CDR1 is SNHLY and CDR2 is FYNNEI. The CDR3 reads CASSEAPVQPQHF. The CDR3 DNA follows: TGTGCCAGCAGTGAAGCGCCCGTTCAGCCCCAGCATTTT.

The chain is built from TRBV19 and TRBJ2-7, with TRBD1 matching 9 bases. Per the germline V gene, CDR1 is LNHDA and CDR2 is SQIVND (reference sequence). The CDR3 extends over 14 amino acids. V shed 8 bases, J shed 2 bases, and the junction held 7 bases outside the gene matches. Written as DNA, the CDR3 is TGTGCCAGTCAGGGGACAGGGAGGCCCTACGAGCAGTACTTC. Protein: CASQGTGRPYEQYF. The full variable domain, rest sourced from reference TRBV19 and TRBJ2-7, is DGGITQSPKYLFRKEGQNVTLSCEQNLNHDAMYWYRQDPGQGLRLIYYSQIVNDFQKGDIAEGYSVSREKKESFPLTVTSAQKNPTAFYLCASQGTGRPYEQYFGPGTRLTVT.

The gene calls are TRBV5-1 and TRBJ1-5, with D unclear. CDR1 and CDR2 (germline): SGHRS, YFSETQ. This CDR3 contains 13 residues. Trimming stripped 2 bases from V and 6 bases from J, with 9 bases between. The CDR3 protein is CASSFEVGQPQHF. As DNA, the CDR3 is TGCGCCAGCAGCTTTGAGGTCGGTCAGCCCCAGCATTTT.

This sequence joins TRBV2 and TRBJ1-3; D uncertain. V gave up 6 bases and J gave up 0 bases, with 9 bases separating them. This CDR3 comprises 14 residues. Germline V lookup: CDR1 SNHLY, CDR2 FYNNEI. The CDR3 sequence is CASRPDNSGNTIYF. The CDR3 coding sequence is TGTGCCAGCAGGCCTGACAACTCTGGAAACACCATATATTTT.

This rearrangement joins TRBV7-9 to TRBJ2-7; D uncertain. V was shortened by 2 bases and J by 1 base, with 9 bases between the two germline ends. Looked up from germline, CDR1 is SEHNR and CDR2 is FQNEAQ (reference sequence). This CDR3 spans 14 amino acids. Here the CDR3 DNA reads TGTGCCAGCAGCTTACTATCTCTGTCCTACGAGCAGTACTTC. Translated, it gives CASSLLSLSYEQYF.

In this sample, this clone turned up once. V is TRBV7-6 and J is TRBJ2-7, with D perhaps matching TRBD1 (6 bases). Germline V gives CDR1 SGHVS, CDR2 FNYEAQ. The CDR3 loop spans 15 amino acids. V shed 1 base and J shed 6 bases, with 16 bases lying between them. In nucleotides, the CDR3 is TGTGCCAGCAGCTTAGGCGTTGGGCAGGGGAGCGAGCAGTACTTC. Its translation is CASSLGVGQGSEQYF.